This T cell receptor (beta chain) was found in a study of T-cell memory formation after mild COVID-19. TCRdb ran MiXCR on the 5' RACE reads and lists one entry per CDR3 protein. The sample lists 300,000 to 400,000 distinct CDR3 sequences; around 13% were seen once. The sample taken for sequencing was PBMCs or a T cell subset sorted from them (not recorded which). The receptor comes from a man aged 18 to 30 who had mild COVID-19 (a few samples of this study predate the infection). Cell type and time point are not known.

The CDR3 bases are TGTGCCACCTCTAGCGGTGGCTCGGACACAGATACGCAGTATTTT. This translates into CATSSGGSDTDTQYF. This sequence joins TRBV27 and TRBJ2-3, with TRBD2 matching over 7 bases. The germline V gene has CDR1 MNHEY and CDR2 SMNVEV (reference sequence). The V segment lost 10 bases and the J segment 2 bases; nucleotides outside the gene matches: 12. The CDR3 is 15 amino acids.